Listed below are T cell receptor beta chains from one sample, sequenced in a study of OX40 agonist ivuxolimab in advanced cancers. Assay used: immunoSEQ multiplex PCR; TCRdb lists only in-frame clones, some missing. The sample yields about 57,000 clones, around 86% seen once. The specimen comprised CD4+ or CD8+ T cells sorted from blood, sampled in a trial of the OX40 agonist ivuxolimab. The source is an adult with an advanced solid tumor such as melanoma, head and neck, liver or kidney cancer. Each CDR3 is given with its conserved first and last residue. A D gene is named only where the DNA matches it firmly. Clone size is not always given. Where it is, it says once, few, many or a class for expanded clones.

>TRBJ1-5|TRBV10-3|-|-
TGTGCCATCAGTGAGAGTAGGACGGGAGAGAATCAGCCCCAGCATTTT
CAISESRTGENQPQHF
>TRBJ1-4|TRBV18|-|-
TGTGCCAGCTCACCACCGGTGGTTGAAAAACTGTTTTTT
CASSPPVVEKLFF
>TRBJ1-5|TRBV9|-|few
TGTGCCAGCAGCGCGGGGATTTCGTGTCAGCCCCAGCATTTT
CASSAGISCQPQHF
>TRBJ1-2|TRBV6-5|TRBD1|-
TGTGCCAGCCAGGGCGGGGACAGGGGCTCCTATGGCTACACCTTC
CASQGGDRGSYGYTF
>TRBJ1-2|TRBV7-2|-|-
TGTGCCAGCAGCTTCTCGGGCTATGGCTACACCTTC
CASSFSGYGYTF
>TRBJ2-2|TRBV2|-|-
TGCGCCAGCAGTGGGGGGCTAAACACCGGGGAGCTGTTTTTT
CASSGGLNTGELFF
>TRBJ1-2|TRBV10-3|-|-
TGTGCCATCAGTGAGGCGGGAACGAATGGCTACACCTTC
CAISEAGTNGYTF
>TRBJ2-7|TRBV21-1|-|-
TGTGCCAGCAGCCGAAGTGGGACTTCCTCACACGAGCAGTACTTC
CASSRSGTSSHEQYF
>TRBJ2-5|TRBV4-1|TRBD2|-
TGCGCCAGCAGCCTCCTTAGCGGGGCTCAGGAGACCCAGTACTTC
CASSLLSGAQETQYF
>TRBJ2-2|TRBV29-1|-|few
TGCAGCGTTGAAGTGAGCACCGGGGAGCTGTTTTTT
CSVEVSTGELFF
>TRBJ1-1|TRBV6-1|TRBD1|-
TGTGCCAGCAGCTATAGTACAGGGGGCACTGAAGCTTTCTTT
CASSYSTGGTEAFF
>TRBJ2-3|TRBV15|TRBD2|-
TGTGCCACCAGCAGCGGGGGGGGAACAGATACGCAGTATTTT
CATSSGGGTDTQYF
>TRBJ1-4|TRBV10-1|-|-
TGCGCCAGCAGGAGGACAGAGAATGAAAAACTGTTTTTT
CASRRTENEKLFF
>TRBJ1-1|TRBV19|-|-
TGTGCCAGTAGTAACAGGGTTGGGAACACTGAAGCTTTCTTT
CASSNRVGNTEAFF
>TRBJ2-1|TRBV6-1|TRBD2|-
TGTGCCAGCAGCTCCAGCGGGGACCACAATGAGCAGTTCTTC
CASSSSGDHNEQFF
>TRBJ1-2|TRBV6-6|-|-
TGTGCCAGCAGTCCCCCGGGACACCCTATCTATGGCTACACCTTC
CASSPPGHPIYGYTF
>TRBJ1-4|TRBV18|-|few
TGTGCCAGCTCACCCCGCGGCGGGAGTGACTGGGAAAAACTGTTTTTT
CASSPRGGSDWEKLFF
>TRBJ1-4|TRBV5-6|-|-
TGTGCCAGCAGCTCCTGGGGCCCGGTGTTTAATGAAAAACTGTTTTTT
CASSSWGPVFNEKLFF
>TRBJ2-1|TRBV2|TRBD2|-
TGTGCCAGCGCCGGACTAGCCTACAATGAGCAGTTCTTC
CASAGLAYNEQFF
>TRBJ2-1|TRBV6-4|TRBD2|-
TGTGCCAGCAGTGGACCCGGGGGGAAGCAGTTCTTC
CASSGPGGKQFF
>TRBJ2-1|TRBV7-8|-|-
TGTGCCAGCAGCCCCTACCGTGGATACAATGAGCAGTTCTTC
CASSPYRGYNEQFF
>TRBJ2-2|TRBV9|TRBD2|once
TGTGCCAGCAGCGTCCGACTAGCGGGACCGCGGAACACCGGGGAGCTGTTTTTT
CASSVRLAGPRNTGELFF
>TRBJ2-5|TRBV19|TRBD1|-
TGTGCCAGTAGCAGGACCGGGACAGGGGGAAGAGAGACCCAGTACTTC
CASSRTGTGGRETQYF
>TRBJ2-2|TRBV27|-|-
TGTGCCAGCAGATCACAGGGTTGGTCGAACACCGGGGAGCTGTTTTTT
CASRSQGWSNTGELFF
>TRBJ1-2|TRBV6-1|-|-
TGTGCCAGCAGTCACAGAGAAGGCTACACCTTC
CASSHREGYTF
>TRBJ2-7|TRBV5-5|TRBD2|-
TGTGCCAGCAGCCCAGGGACTAGCGGGAAGTCCTACGAGCAGTACTTC
CASSPGTSGKSYEQYF
>TRBJ1-5|TRBV2|TRBD1|-
TGTGCCAGCAGGGACAGGGGCTATCAGCCCCAGCATTTT
CASRDRGYQPQHF
>TRBJ1-2|TRBV5-8|-|-
TGTGCCAGCAGCCCTCAGGAGAACTATGGCTACACCTTC
CASSPQENYGYTF
>TRBJ2-7|TRBV27|TRBD2|-
TGTGCCAGCAGTTTAGGGAGGGCCCACGAGCAGTACTTC
CASSLGRAHEQYF
>TRBJ1-1|TRBV18|-|-
TGTGCCAGTTACGGGACCCTGAACACTGAAGCTTTCTTT
CASYGTLNTEAFF
>TRBJ1-5|TRBV6-1|TRBD1|few
TGTGCCAGCAGTGGAAGACAGGGTAGCAATCAGCCCCAGCATTTT
CASSGRQGSNQPQHF
>TRBJ2-5|TRBV5-5|-|-
TGTGCCAGCAGCTTGGGAGACCACGCGCCAGAGACCCAGTACTTC
CASSLGDHAPETQYF
>TRBJ1-1|TRBV28|-|few
TGTGCCAGCACCATAACAGGAGGGCCAGGAAGAGAAGCTTTCTTT
CASTITGGPGREAFF
>TRBJ2-3|TRBV19|-|-
TGTGCCAGTAGTACCGGCCTTGGCGGGGGCACAGATACGCAGTATTTT
CASSTGLGGGTDTQYF
>TRBJ2-1|TRBV10-1|-|-
TGCGCCAGCAGTGAACGCAGGGGCGGATACAATGAGCAGTTCTTC
CASSERRGGYNEQFF
>TRBJ2-2|TRBV11-2|-|-
TGTGCCAGCAGCTTAGGACGACACAAGAACACCGGGGAGCTGTTTTTT
CASSLGRHKNTGELFF
>TRBJ2-7|TRBV7-9|-|-
TGTGCCAGCAGCAAAGGGTTAGGGTTCTACGAGCAGTACTTC
CASSKGLGFYEQYF
>TRBJ1-4|TRBV2|TRBD1|medium-sized
TGTGCCAGCAGTGAGGACAGGGAGCAAGAAAAACTGTTTTTT
CASSEDREQEKLFF
>TRBJ2-1|TRBV18|TRBD2|-
TGTGCCAGCTCACCACCCGGCGGGAGAATTAATGAGCAGTTCTTC
CASSPPGGRINEQFF